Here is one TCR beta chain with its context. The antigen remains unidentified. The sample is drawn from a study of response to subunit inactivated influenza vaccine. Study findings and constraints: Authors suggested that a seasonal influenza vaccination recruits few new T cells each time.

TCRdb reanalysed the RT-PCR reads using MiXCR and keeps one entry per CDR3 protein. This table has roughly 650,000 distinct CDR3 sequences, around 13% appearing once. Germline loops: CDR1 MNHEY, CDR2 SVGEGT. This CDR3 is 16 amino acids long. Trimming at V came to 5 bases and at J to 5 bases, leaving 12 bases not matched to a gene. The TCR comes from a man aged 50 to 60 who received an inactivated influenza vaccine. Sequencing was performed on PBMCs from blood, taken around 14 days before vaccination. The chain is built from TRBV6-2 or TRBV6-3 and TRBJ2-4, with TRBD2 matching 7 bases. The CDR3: CASSLRTRSPENIQYF. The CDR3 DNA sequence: TGTGCCAGCAGTCTACGGACTAGATCTCCAGAAAACATTCAGTACTTC.